Included here is one TCR beta chain sequence, with context. Profiled with immunoSEQ multiplex PCR; TCRdb holds only in-frame clones, not every one. The repertoire consists of around 46,000 clones, with 82% occurring once and the leading ten covering 7% to 7.5%. Germline CDR1 and CDR2: MNHNY and SVGAGI (reference sequence). CDR3 size: 17 residues. The J segment lost 0 bases and the V segment lost 5 bases, leaving 7 bases of the junction unmatched. The record originates from a study of blood T cell repertoires in COVID-19. This chain joins TRBV6-6 and TRBJ1-3; 10 bases fit TRBD1. The TCR sequence derives from a man aged 35 to 55 with acute or convalescent COVID-19. The sequenced sample consisted of peripheral blood. CDR3 nucleotides: TGTGCCAGCAGTCGAGACAGGGGGCAGAGCTCTGGAAACACCATATATTTT. Translation: CASSRDRGQSSGNTIYF.